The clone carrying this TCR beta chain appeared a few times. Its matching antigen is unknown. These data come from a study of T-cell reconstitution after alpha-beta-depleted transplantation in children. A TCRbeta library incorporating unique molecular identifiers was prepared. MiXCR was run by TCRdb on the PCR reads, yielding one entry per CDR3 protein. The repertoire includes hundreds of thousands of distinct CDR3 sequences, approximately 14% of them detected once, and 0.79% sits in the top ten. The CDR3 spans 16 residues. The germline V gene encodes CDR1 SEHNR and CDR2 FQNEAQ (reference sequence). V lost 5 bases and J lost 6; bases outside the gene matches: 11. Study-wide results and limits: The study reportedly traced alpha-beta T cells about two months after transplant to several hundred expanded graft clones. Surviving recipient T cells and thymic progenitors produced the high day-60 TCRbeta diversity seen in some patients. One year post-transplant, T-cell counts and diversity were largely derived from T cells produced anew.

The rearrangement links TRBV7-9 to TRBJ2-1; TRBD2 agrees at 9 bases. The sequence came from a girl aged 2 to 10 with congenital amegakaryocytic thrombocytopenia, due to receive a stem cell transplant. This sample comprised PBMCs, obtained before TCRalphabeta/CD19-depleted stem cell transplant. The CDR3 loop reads CASSVSSGVAINEQFF. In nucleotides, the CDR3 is TGTGCCAGCAGCGTCTCTAGCGGGGTTGCGATCAATGAGCAGTTCTTC.